This TCR beta chain was captured by sequencing in a study of cytomegalovirus exposure and HLA in healthy donors. About the study: The Caucasian-associated ancestry cluster held less than 85% of over 350 genotyped donors. Study-wide points: Certain indistinguishable V segments, among them TRBV6-2 and TRBV6-3, were excluded. The records held CMV serostatus as the only immune exposure information. A later analysis found most CMV-associated TCR beta chains apparently HLA-restricted.

V gave up 4 bases and J gave up 0 bases, with 13 bases separating them. Germline V gene lookup returns CDR1 ENHRY and CDR2 SYGVKD. This CDR3 region has 16 residues. Regarding this clone: Its matching antigen is unknown.

Primers included in the PCR were 60 Vbeta and 13 Jbeta primers. Clones were sequenced by immunoSEQ multiplex PCR, and TCRdb holds only the in-frame ones, with some missing. The repertoire holds about 160,000 clones, 80% to 90% seen once, with 5% to 7.5% in the top ten. The chain employs TRBV10-3 and TRBJ2-1; TRBD1 might be the D (6 bases). The TCR originated in a man aged 50 to 60 in good health and CMV-seropositive. The material sequenced was PBMCs. CDR3: CAISGTSGDSYNEQFF. The CDR3 DNA sequence: TGTGCCATCAGTGGAACCTCAGGGGACTCCTACAATGAGCAGTTCTTC.